The clone carrying this TCR beta chain has just one count. Antigen specificity is unknown. The sample belongs to a study of T cells in Graves' hyperthyroidism and ophthalmopathy. Study-wide findings and caveats: Most expanded thyroid clonotypes above 0.001 recurred in blood.

Hyperthyroidism patients were newly diagnosed, had disease duration under 2 months, and were aged 18 to 65 years. The CDR3 covers 15 residues. Germline V gene lookup returns CDR1 SGHKS and CDR2 YYEKEE (reference sequence). Trimming cost V 2 bases and J 0 bases, with 11 bases left between them. From RNA transcripts, TCR beta CDR3 regions were amplified. The HTBI primer set served for first-round RT-PCR of the TCR CDR3. TCRdb recomputed calls from the multiplex PCR reads with MiXCR, one row per CDR3 protein. This sample has 550,000 to 650,000 distinct CDR3 sequences; 14% occur once, and the top ten carry 11% to 15%.

Sequencing input: blood. The source is a middle-aged woman with Graves' hyperthyroidism. The chain joins TRBV5-5 to TRBJ1-2, with D uncertain. Here the CDR3 DNA reads TGTGCCAGCAGCTTACGGAATTACCCTAACTATGGCTACACCTTC. Protein sequence: CASSLRNYPNYGYTF.